The 3 T cell receptor beta chains below come from one sample, sequenced in a study of T cells in Graves' hyperthyroidism and ophthalmopathy. Amplified TCR beta CDR3 regions derived from RNA transcripts. An initial round of RT-PCR targeting the TCR CDR3 relied on the HTBI primer set. TCRdb re-analysed the multiplex PCR reads in MiXCR, keeping a single row per CDR3 protein. The sample carries about 320,000 distinct CDR3 sequences, 16% recorded once. The sequencing input was blood. The receptor source for this set is a man between 25 and 39 years old with Graves' hyperthyroidism.

This clonotype was seen a handful of times. The V gene is TRBV5-1, the J gene TRBJ2-3, with D perhaps TRBD2 (5 bases). The ends were cut back, 0 bases at V and 4 bases at J, with 9 bases in the middle. Germline loops: CDR1 SGHRS, CDR2 YFSETQ. This CDR3 contains 14 residues. Here the CDR3 reads CASSLERVPDTQYF. In nucleotides, the CDR3 is TGCGCCAGCAGCTTGGAGAGGGTCCCAGATACGCAGTATTTT.

This clonotype has at least ten counts. This CDR3 reads CSAKGWREGRGDEQFF. CDR3 sequence (DNA): TGCAGTGCTAAAGGGTGGCGGGAGGGCCGGGGAGATGAGCAGTTCTTC. The chain is built from TRBV20-1 and TRBJ2-1; the match to TRBD2 covers 9 bases. J was trimmed by 8 bases and V by 4 bases; bases with no gene match: 15. The CDR3 is 16 amino acids. Per germline, CDR1 DFQATT and CDR2 SNEGSKA (reference sequence).

The chain couples TRBV19 to TRBJ1-1; D not resolved. This CDR3 contains 12 residues. Trimming cost V 8 bases and J 5 bases, with 12 bases left between them. Germline CDR1 reads LNHDA; CDR2 reads SQIVND (reference sequence). For the CDR3, the DNA is TGTGCCAGTGAGGATTCGGGGACTGAAGCTTTCTTT. This sequence encodes CASEDSGTEAFF.